Reported below is one TCR beta chain. The entry originates in a study of blood T cells in healthy people across ages. Sample-barcoded 5' priming and a J-beta primer mix drove a second PCR of about 7 to 11 cycles. TCRdb processed the 5' RACE reads anew with MiXCR; each CDR3 protein has one entry. The sample carries fewer than 2 million distinct CDR3 sequences, about two fifths recorded once. The CDR3 spans 16 residues. The V gene lost 4 bases and the J gene lost 2 bases, with 17 bases spanning the gap. Germline V gene data show CDR1 as SEHNR and CDR2 as FQNEAQ (reference sequence). Sequenced sample: blood. This clonotype originated in a human donor in good health. The chain recombines TRBV7-9 with TRBJ1-2; D unresolved. The CDR3: CASSSSIEINNYGYTF. In nucleotides, the CDR3 is TGTGCCAGCAGCTCCTCGATAGAAATAAACAACTATGGCTACACCTTC.